Below, 31 T cell receptor beta chains from the same sample are listed, as sequenced in a study of shared T cell receptors in the human thymus. Assay used: immunoSEQ multiplex PCR; TCRdb lists only in-frame clones, some missing. The table has roughly 660,000 clones, more than 75% seen once; the top ten hold 0.0095% to 0.012%. The data were also submitted as part of a second study, on human thymus T cells.

The sequenced sample consisted of thymocytes. The origin of the receptors is a boy in the first two years of life with a congenital heart defect.

This clone was detected only once. The junction departs from the called germline gene at one end, perhaps through a read error. The J gene is TRBJ1-2, the V gene TRBV6-5; 8 nucleotides agree with TRBD1. This CDR3 is 13 amino acids long. CDR1 and CDR2 (germline): MNHEY, SVGAGI. The DNA of the CDR3 is TGTGCCACCCAGAGGGGGCAGGGGGCGGTTCTCCTCTTC. Translated, it gives CATQRGQGAVLLF.

V and J are TRBV18 and TRBJ1-3; the D gene is possibly TRBD1 (5 bases). This CDR3 comprises 18 residues. V was cut by 3 bases and J by 0 bases, with 18 bases left in between. CDR1 is KGHSH and CDR2 is LQKENI in the germline V gene. This CDR3 is CASSPLRQLGFSGNTIYF. CDR3 nucleotide sequence: TGTGCCAGCTCACCTCTCCGACAGCTAGGTTTCTCTGGAAACACCATATATTTT.

This chain connects TRBV18 to TRBJ2-5, with TRBD2 identical over 7 bases. Germline lookup yields CDR1 KGHSH and CDR2 LQKENI. V lost 2 bases, J lost 5 bases, and 11 bases stayed unmatched. The CDR3 spans 16 residues. This chain's CDR3 is CASSPSPGGRRETQYF. The DNA of the CDR3 is TGTGCCAGCTCACCATCACCGGGGGGTCGGAGGGAGACCCAGTACTTC.

The rearrangement joins TRBV11-3 to TRBJ2-1; 7 bases agree with TRBD2. CDR1 and CDR2 (germline): SGHNT, YENEEA. V was pared by 1 base and J by 4 bases, with 13 bases of the junction left unmatched. This CDR3 contains 18 residues. CDR3 amino acids: CASSLAYNREAPYNEQFF. The CDR3 DNA follows: TGTGCCAGCAGCTTAGCCTACAATCGGGAGGCCCCATACAATGAGCAGTTCTTC.

The V gene is TRBV28, the J gene TRBJ1-2; tentatively, D is TRBD1 (6 bases). Deletions cut 2 bases from V and 7 bases from J, with 17 bases between. CDR1 is MDHEN and CDR2 is SYDVKM in the germline V gene. The CDR3 spans 15 residues. The CDR3: CASSLVGARVAGYTF. The DNA of the CDR3 is TGTGCCAGCAGTTTAGTGGGGGCGCGAGTAGCTGGCTACACCTTC.

V and J are TRBV19 and TRBJ1-4, with D hard to call. V lost 2 bases to trimming and J lost 5 bases, with 3 bases between them. There are 12 residues in the CDR3. CDR1 is LNHDA and CDR2 is SQIVND in the germline V gene (reference sequence). The DNA of the CDR3 is TGTGCCAGTAGTATACGGAATGAAAAACTGTTTTTT. Protein product: CASSIRNEKLFF.

This rearrangement joins TRBV15 to TRBJ2-5; a weak D match, TRBD2 (5 bases). Trimming cost V 4 bases and J 5 bases, with 17 bases left between them. The germline V gene encodes CDR1 LNHNV and CDR2 YYDKDF (reference sequence). The CDR3 runs to 15 residues. In DNA form, the CDR3 reads TGTGCCACCAGCAACAGAAGGGTGGGAGTGGAGACCCAGTACTTC. It is translated as CATSNRRVGVETQYF. The full variable domain, with the rest looked up from reference TRBV15 and TRBJ2-5, is DAMVIQNPRYQVTQFGKPVTLSCSQTLNHNVMYWYQQKSSQAPKLLFHYYDKDFNNEADTPDNFQSRRPNTSFCFLDIRSPGLGDTAMYLCATSNRRVGVETQYFGPGTRLLVL.

The V gene is TRBV27, the J gene TRBJ2-1; D unresolved. In germline, CDR1 is MNHEY, CDR2 SMNVEV (reference sequence). This CDR3 region has 17 residues. V lost 2 bases to trimming and J lost 4 bases, with 18 bases between them. The CDR3 region has the DNA TGTGCCAGCAGTTTACCCGGTAAAGCCTGTCCGTACAATGAGCAGTTCTTC. Its translation: CASSLPGKACPYNEQFF.

In its sample, this clone was seen once. The rearrangement joins TRBV11-1 to TRBJ2-3; tentatively, D is TRBD1 (6 bases). CDR3 length equals 13 residues. The V and J ends lost 2 bases and 4 bases respectively, with 7 bases between them. From germline, CDR1 is SGHAT and CDR2 FQDESV (reference sequence). The CDR3 sequence: CASSLQGPDTQYF. The CDR3 nucleotides are TGTGCCAGCAGCTTACAGGGGCCAGATACGCAGTATTTT.

This chain joins TRBV6-5 and TRBJ1-2; D gene unclear. The V end was cut by 2 bases, the J end by 4 bases, with 11 bases between. This CDR3 has 14 amino acids. Germline CDR1 MNHEY, CDR2 SVGAGI. As DNA, the CDR3 is TGTGCCAGCAGTTACGTCGGGTCTAGCTATGGCTACACCTTC. Translated, it gives CASSYVGSSYGYTF.

J is TRBJ2-7 and V is TRBV2; 9 positions agree with TRBD1. V trimming: 2 bases; J trimming: 1 base; junction bases outside the gene matches: 6. Germline V gene data show CDR1 as SNHLY and CDR2 as FYNNEI. The CDR3 length is 16 residues. The CDR3 region is CASSELGQGESYEQYF. Here the CDR3 DNA reads TGTGCCAGCAGTGAATTGGGACAGGGAGAATCCTACGAGCAGTACTTC.

The CDR3 DNA sequence: TGTGCCAGCAGAGCCGGGACAGGGGGCAACGAGCAGTACTTC. It codes for CASRAGTGGNEQYF. The V gene is TRBV28, the J gene TRBJ2-7, with 12 bases aligning to TRBD1. From germline, CDR1 is MDHEN and CDR2 SYDVKM. The CDR3 runs to 14 residues. V shed 6 bases, J shed 5 bases, and the junction held 5 bases outside the gene matches.

The chain links TRBV4-1 to TRBJ2-7, with 9 positions matching TRBD1. CDR3 length: 15 residues. Germline V lookup: CDR1 MGHRA, CDR2 YSYEKL. V shed 3 bases, J shed 4 bases, and the junction held 7 bases outside the gene matches. CDR3 protein: CASSQAPGQGYEQYF. The CDR3, as DNA: TGCGCCAGCAGCCAGGCTCCGGGACAGGGTTACGAGCAGTACTTC.

This chain connects TRBV14 to TRBJ1-2, with D possibly being TRBD1 (5 bases). This CDR3 spans 16 amino acids. V lost 2 bases, J lost 4 bases, and 17 bases lay in between. Germline lookup yields CDR1 SGHDN and CDR2 FVKESK. The CDR3 loop is CASSQYRGSLGYGYTF. In DNA, the CDR3 is TGTGCCAGCAGCCAATATAGGGGCAGCCTCGGCTATGGCTACACCTTC.

The rearrangement uses TRBV7-2 and TRBJ2-1; D call uncertain. The CDR3 covers 13 residues. The germline V and J ends were trimmed by 5 bases and 3 bases, with 8 bases remaining between them. Germline values: CDR1 SGHTA, CDR2 FQGNSA. CDR3 loop: CASSPPYYNEQFF. CDR3 coding DNA: TGTGCCAGCAGCCCCCCGTACTACAATGAGCAGTTCTTC.

The chain employs TRBV6-5 and TRBJ1-1; 7 nucleotides match TRBD1. Germline CDR1 reads MNHEY; CDR2 reads SVGAGI. There are 14 residues in the CDR3. V lost 6 bases and J lost 5; bases outside the gene matches: 9. CDR3: CASSSDRVGTEAFF. Here the CDR3 DNA reads TGTGCCAGCAGCTCCGACAGGGTAGGGACTGAAGCTTTCTTT.

V and J are TRBV27 and TRBJ1-2, with D perhaps matching TRBD1 (6 bases). CDR3 length: 16 amino acids. CDR1 is MNHEY, CDR2 SMNVEV, per germline (reference sequence). V lost 1 base and J lost 4, with 16 bases in between. CDR3 residues: CASSLLGQGRAYGYTF. CDR3 nucleotide sequence: TGTGCCAGCAGTTTATTAGGGCAGGGGAGAGCCTATGGCTACACCTTC.

The chain combines TRBV6-1 with TRBJ2-1; 10 nucleotides line up with TRBD1. This CDR3 spans 17 amino acids. The germline V gene encodes CDR1 MNHNS and CDR2 SASEGT. V was clipped by 2 bases and J by 1 base; unmatched bases: 5. The CDR3 loop is CASSELEDRGSYNEQFF. Here the CDR3 DNA reads TGTGCCAGCAGTGAATTGGAGGACAGGGGGTCCTACAATGAGCAGTTCTTC.

Only a few counts were recorded for this clone. V usage is TRBV7-9 and J usage is TRBJ2-5; weak D call: TRBD1 (5 bases). Trimming took off 5 bases at V and 5 bases at J, with 18 bases between the two ends. Germline V gene lookup returns CDR1 SEHNR and CDR2 FQNEAQ (reference sequence). The CDR3 spans 15 residues. The CDR3 loop is CASSPDQSWGETQYF. In DNA, the CDR3 is TGTGCCAGCAGCCCTGATCAGAGCTGGGGCGAGACCCAGTACTTC. Supplemented by reference TRBV7-9 and TRBJ2-5, the full variable domain reads DTGVSQNPRHKITKRGQNVTFRCDPISEHNRLYWYRQTLGQGPEFLTYFQNEAQLEKSRLLSDRFSAERPKGSFSTLEIQRTEQGDSAMYLCASSPDQSWGETQYFGPGTRLLVL.

The chain employs TRBV27 and TRBJ1-5; D is undetermined. V lost 3 bases, J lost 3 bases, and 6 bases lay in between. The CDR3 is 13 amino acids. Germline assignment: CDR1 MNHEY and CDR2 SMNVEV (reference sequence). The CDR3 here is CASSLAPNQPQHF. Here the CDR3 DNA reads TGTGCCAGCAGTTTGGCCCCCAATCAGCCCCAGCATTTT.

The chain is built from TRBV19 and TRBJ2-1, with 7 bases identical to TRBD2. The length of the CDR3 is 15 residues. The germline V gene has CDR1 LNHDA and CDR2 SQIVND (reference sequence). J gave up 5 bases and V 3 bases, and 7 bases lay outside the gene matches. The CDR3 DNA follows: TGTGCCAGTAGTATTTTTCAGCGGGGTAACAATGAGCAGTTCTTC. Its protein product is CASSIFQRGNNEQFF. Filled out from reference TRBV19 and TRBJ2-1, the complete variable domain reads DGGITQSPKYLFRKEGQNVTLSCEQNLNHDAMYWYRQDPGQGLRLIYYSQIVNDFQKGDIAEGYSVSREKKESFPLTVTSAQKNPTAFYLCASSIFQRGNNEQFFGPGTRLTVL.

V usage is TRBV21-1 and J usage is TRBJ2-7; the listed D gene, TRBD1, was not tested against the DNA. TRBV21-1 counts as a pseudogene. CDR3 length: 14 residues. In DNA form, the CDR3 reads TGTGCCAGCAGCACGGACAGCGCCGGCCACGAGCAGTACTTC. Protein product: CASSTDSAGHEQYF.

This rearrangement joins TRBV27 to TRBJ2-7; 12 bases are shared with TRBD2. The germline V gene has CDR1 MNHEY and CDR2 SMNVEV (reference sequence). The CDR3 extends over 16 amino acids. V lost 5 bases, J lost 7 bases, and 12 bases stayed unmatched. The chain's CDR3 is CASSHTGTSGPLEQYF. CDR3 in DNA: TGTGCCAGCAGTCACACAGGGACTAGCGGGCCTTTAGAGCAGTACTTC.

This chain uses TRBV7-2 with TRBJ2-3, with D hard to call. CDR3 size: 14 residues. V was pared by 1 base and J by 2 bases, with 7 bases between. Germline-derived CDR1 and CDR2 are SGHTA and FQGNSA. In DNA, the CDR3 is TGTGCCAGCAGCTTAGAAGCACTCACAGATACGCAGTATTTT. Its protein is CASSLEALTDTQYF.

This clone was recorded once. The chain has TRBV6-5 and TRBJ1-2; D gene uncertain. V was shortened by 2 bases and J by 4 bases, with 11 bases between the two germline ends. Per the germline V gene, CDR1 is MNHEY and CDR2 is SVGAGI. The CDR3 is 14 residues long. As DNA, the CDR3 is TGTGCCAGCAGTTACACGGTAACCACCTATGGCTACACCTTC. As protein: CASSYTVTTYGYTF.

The rearrangement links TRBV7-9 to TRBJ2-5, with 8 positions matching TRBD1. CDR3 size: 16 residues. Germline lookup yields CDR1 SEHNR and CDR2 FQNEAQ (reference sequence). V dropped 5 bases and J dropped 4; count of bases not matched to a gene: 12. CDR3 protein: CASSDPPGQVGETQYF. The CDR3 DNA follows: TGTGCCAGCAGCGATCCACCGGGACAGGTTGGAGAGACCCAGTACTTC. The whole variable domain, filled in from reference TRBV7-9 and TRBJ2-5, reads DTGVSQNPRHKITKRGQNVTFRCDPISEHNRLYWYRQTLGQGPEFLTYFQNEAQLEKSRLLSDRFSAERPKGSFSTLEIQRTEQGDSAMYLCASSDPPGQVGETQYFGPGTRLLVL.

This chain joins TRBV11-3 and TRBJ2-1; 8 bases line up with TRBD2. The CDR3 extends over 14 amino acids. The trim removed 3 bases at V and 9 bases at J, leaving 7 bases unmatched. Germline V gene sequence: CDR1 SGHNT, CDR2 YENEEA. The CDR3 loop reads CASSLEREKGEQFF. DNA of the CDR3: TGTGCCAGCAGCTTGGAGCGGGAGAAGGGTGAGCAGTTCTTC.

This clone was seen only once. V usage is TRBV2 and J usage is TRBJ2-5, with 8 bases fitting TRBD2. The J segment lost 4 bases and the V segment lost 8 bases, leaving 12 bases of the junction unmatched. CDR3 length: 15 amino acids. The germline V gene encodes CDR1 SNHLY and CDR2 FYNNEI. The CDR3 sequence is CASGQVSGAGETQYF. The CDR3 coding sequence is TGTGCCAGCGGGCAGGTTAGCGGGGCGGGAGAGACCCAGTACTTC.

This chain uses TRBV7-8 with TRBJ2-1; 10 nucleotides line up with TRBD2. Germline V gene sequence: CDR1 SGHVS, CDR2 FQNEAQ. V lost 5 bases to trimming and J lost 7 bases; unmatched junction nucleotides: 11. There are 16 residues in the CDR3. The CDR3 DNA is TGTGCCAGCAGCCCACCCTCTAGCGGGAGTTGGAATGAGCAGTTCTTC. Translation gives CASSPPSSGSWNEQFF. Full variable domain (outside the CDR3, taken from reference TRBV7-8 and TRBJ2-1): GAGVSQSPRYKVAKRGQDVALRCDPISGHVSLFWYQQALGQGPEFLTYFQNEAQLDKSGLPSDRFFAERPEGSVSTLKIQRTQQEDSAVYLCASSPPSSGSWNEQFFGPGTRLTVL.

V and J are TRBV19 and TRBJ1-5, with D perhaps matching TRBD1 (5 bases). With 7 bases removed from V and 5 bases from J, the gap between germline ends came to 18 bases. CDR1 LNHDA and CDR2 SQIVND come from the germline V gene (reference sequence). The CDR3 is 15 amino acids. CDR3 nucleotide sequence: TGTGCCAGTACCCCGGGGCCGGGGGGGGATCAGCCCCAGCATTTT. Its protein is CASTPGPGGDQPQHF.

In DNA form, the CDR3 reads TGTGCCACCGAGACAGGGGAGAACTATGGCTACACCTTC. It yields the protein CATETGENYGYTF. The chain is built from TRBV19 and TRBJ1-2; 8 bases match TRBD1. CDR3 size: 13 residues. Germline CDR1 reads LNHDA; CDR2 reads SQIVND (reference sequence). V was pared by 10 bases and J by 2 bases, with 6 bases of the junction left unmatched.